The present T cell receptor (beta chain) was sequenced within a study of blood T cell repertoires in COVID-19 (dated by TCRdb to about 2020). For context, the study as a whole: The collaborator samples originated in the United States, Italy and Spain and spanned the acute and convalescent phases of COVID-19. The material from the prospective study consisted of cDNA or gDNA derived from T cells, B-cell-depleted T cells, or PBMCs. Deeply sampled blood TCRbeta repertoires from subjects exposed to, actively infected with, or recovered from COVID-19 were included in the dataset. The repertoires were made available in a free public database intended to serve as a resource for research on the immune response to SARS-CoV-2. The samples were drawn from two sources: the first 160 participants of the ongoing ImmuneRACE study, and approximately 1,300 subjects contributed by 6 global collaborators. A de-identified subject ID, COVID-19 status, age in years and sex were almost always included in the sample metadata. HLA class I and class II types, where available, came from metadata supplied by the sample provider rather than from assay-based typing.

V lost 5 bases and J lost 4 bases, and the count of bases not matched to a germline gene is 9. Looking up the germline V gene yields CDR1 SGHTA and CDR2 FQGTGA. Taken from cysteine to phenylalanine, the CDR3 has 15 residues. The only DNA kept is the CDR3, 45 bases in frame from the first base. Samples from volunteer blood donors who had recovered from COVID-19 were contributed by a second Seattle source. Whole blood was collected in K2EDTA tubes by collaborating institutions according to the institutions' own protocols. For TCRbeta analysis, collaborators shipped samples in one of three forms: frozen whole blood, isolated PBMCs, or DNA extracted from either of those sample types. Overall results and qualifications from the work: The amount of clinical and demographic metadata varied by source and participant and was provided uncurated.

On this clone: Its antigen is not yet known. No base qualities exist here, and no much larger clone lies one base off it.

TCRbeta CDR3 regions were amplified from genomic DNA using the immunoSEQ Assay, a bias-controlled multiplex PCR. In the paper's pipeline: Within the assay, amplification of reference gene primers was used to estimate how many nucleated cells each sample contained. To quantify the absolute abundance of each unique TCRbeta CDR3 rearrangement, sequence reads were collapsed and filtered. For each sample, productive Simpson clonality was calculated by taking the square root of Simpson's diversity index across productive rearrangements. TCRdb provides this immuneACCESS table in a form limited to in-frame rearrangements. Some clones are lacking; in checked studies, under half of them reflect an unresolved V gene, and why the rest are absent is not known. Clonal size and the V and J genes are those of that table, whereas D and trimming came from the DNA. Recorded for this sample are over 300,000 clones; roughly 90% of them occurred a single time. In total, the top ten clones hold under 7.5% of the sample.

The chain employs TRBV7-3 and TRBJ1-1, with TRBD1 identical over 8 junction bases. The source material was peripheral blood. This sequence originates from a man aged 18 to 30 who had recovered from COVID-19. CDR3 region: CASSISPGGRTEAFF. The DNA sequence is given as TGTGCCAGCAGCATCAGCCCAGGGGGCCGCACTGAAGCTTTCTTT.